Listed below are T cell receptor beta chains from one sample, sequenced in a study of blood T cells in healthy people across ages. MiXCR was run by TCRdb on the 5' RACE reads, yielding one entry per CDR3 protein. The sample has 540,000 or so distinct CDR3 sequences, 45% to 55% seen once. The sequenced sample was blood. These receptors came from a man aged 80 or over in good health. Each CDR3 is given with its conserved first and last residue. A D gene is named only where the DNA matches it firmly. Rows give clone size only sometimes, using once, few, many, or a class for an expanded clone.

v_call: TRBV6-6
d_call: NA
j_call: TRBJ2-1
clone_size: NA
cdr3_aa: CASSQTQHKNEQFF
cdr3_nt: TGTGCCAGCAGTCAGACTCAGCACAAAAATGAGCAGTTCTTC

v_call: TRBV7-2
d_call: NA
j_call: TRBJ2-4
clone_size: NA
cdr3_aa: CASSFTTGGDTQYF
cdr3_nt: TGTGCCAGCAGCTTTACGACGGGCGGGGACACTCAGTACTTC

v_call: TRBV20-1
d_call: NA
j_call: TRBJ2-3
clone_size: NA
cdr3_aa: CSASSGTSTDTQYF
cdr3_nt: TGCAGTGCTAGTTCCGGGACTAGCACAGATACGCAGTATTTT

v_call: TRBV20-1
d_call: NA
j_call: TRBJ2-4
clone_size: few
cdr3_aa: CSARDPQAKVYIQYF
cdr3_nt: TGCAGTGCTAGAGATCCCCAGGCCAAGGTCTACATTCAGTACTTC

v_call: TRBV27
d_call: NA
j_call: TRBJ2-3
clone_size: NA
cdr3_aa: CASRRGGGFTDTQYF
cdr3_nt: TGTGCCAGCAGACGGGGAGGGGGGTTCACAGATACGCAGTATTTT

v_call: TRBV12-3/TRBV12-4
d_call: NA
j_call: TRBJ2-1
clone_size: few
cdr3_aa: CASTSFNEQFF
cdr3_nt: TGTGCCAGCACCTCTTTTAATGAGCAGTTCTTC

v_call: TRBV3-1
d_call: NA
j_call: TRBJ2-1
clone_size: NA
cdr3_aa: CASSKPGTLYNKQFF
cdr3_nt: TGTGCCAGCAGCAAGCCCGGGACCCTATACAATAAGCAGTTCTTC

v_call: TRBV20-1
d_call: TRBD2
j_call: TRBJ2-1
clone_size: NA
cdr3_aa: CSTVAGGPYNEQFF
cdr3_nt: TGCAGTACGGTAGCGGGAGGGCCCTACAATGAGCAGTTCTTC

v_call: TRBV6-6
d_call: TRBD2
j_call: TRBJ2-3
clone_size: NA
cdr3_aa: CASSSPGGYTDTQYF
cdr3_nt: TGTGCCAGCAGTTCCCCGGGGGGGTACACAGATACGCAGTATTTT

v_call: TRBV12-3/TRBV12-4
d_call: NA
j_call: TRBJ2-3
clone_size: NA
cdr3_aa: CASGPQGAARTDTQYF
cdr3_nt: TGTGCCAGCGGTCCCCAAGGGGCGGCCCGCACAGATACGCAGTATTTT

v_call: TRBV9
d_call: NA
j_call: TRBJ2-1
clone_size: NA
cdr3_aa: CASSVRPTAYNEQFF
cdr3_nt: TGTGCCAGCAGCGTAAGGCCTACCGCCTACAATGAGCAGTTCTTC

v_call: TRBV7-2
d_call: NA
j_call: TRBJ2-3
clone_size: once
cdr3_aa: CASSQGPMTDTQYF
cdr3_nt: TGTGCCAGCAGCCAGGGACCGATGACAGATACGCAGTATTTT

v_call: TRBV5-6
d_call: NA
j_call: TRBJ1-2
clone_size: NA
cdr3_aa: CASSPEEGRANYGYTF
cdr3_nt: TGTGCCAGCAGCCCCGAGGAGGGGCGGGCTAACTATGGCTACACCTTC

v_call: TRBV6-2/TRBV6-3
d_call: NA
j_call: TRBJ2-7
clone_size: NA
cdr3_aa: CASSNQEVSEQYF
cdr3_nt: TGTGCCAGCAGTAATCAGGAAGTCTCCGAGCAGTACTTC

v_call: TRBV5-1
d_call: TRBD1
j_call: TRBJ1-2
clone_size: NA
cdr3_aa: CASSYTGGQYYGYTF
cdr3_nt: TGCGCCAGCAGCTACACAGGGGGTCAGTACTATGGCTACACCTTC

v_call: TRBV15
d_call: TRBD2
j_call: TRBJ2-4
clone_size: NA
cdr3_aa: CATSRDFGRQYF
cdr3_nt: TGTGCCACCAGCAGAGATTTCGGGAGGCAGTACTTC

v_call: TRBV6-5
d_call: NA
j_call: TRBJ2-5
clone_size: many
cdr3_aa: CASSYRQTQYF
cdr3_nt: TGTGCCAGCAGTTACCGACAGACCCAGTACTTC

v_call: TRBV7-2
d_call: NA
j_call: TRBJ1-2
clone_size: NA
cdr3_aa: CASSYGTTNYGYTF
cdr3_nt: TGTGCCAGCAGCTACGGGACTACTAACTATGGCTACACCTTC

v_call: TRBV6-5
d_call: NA
j_call: TRBJ1-6
clone_size: many
cdr3_aa: CASSYSRGTVNSPLHF
cdr3_nt: TGTGCCAGCAGTTACTCGAGGGGCACAGTTAATTCACCCCTCCACTTT

v_call: TRBV21-1
d_call: NA
j_call: TRBJ2-7
clone_size: few
cdr3_aa: CASSKTPMGSPYNEQYF
cdr3_nt: TGTGCCAGCAGCAAAACCCCAATGGGCAGCCCCTACAATGAGCAGTACTTC

v_call: TRBV7-9
d_call: TRBD2
j_call: TRBJ2-5
clone_size: NA
cdr3_aa: CASSSPRGGNFQETQYF
cdr3_nt: TGTGCCAGCAGCTCTCCCCGGGGGGGGAACTTCCAAGAGACCCAGTACTTC

v_call: TRBV28
d_call: TRBD2
j_call: TRBJ2-7
clone_size: NA
cdr3_aa: CASRLGGGLARPYEQYF
cdr3_nt: TGTGCCAGCAGACTCGGGGGGGGACTAGCGCGCCCCTACGAGCAGTACTTC

v_call: TRBV7-2
d_call: TRBD2
j_call: TRBJ2-7
clone_size: few
cdr3_aa: CASSLAAGGGYEQYF
cdr3_nt: TGTGCCAGCAGCTTAGCAGCGGGAGGAGGGTACGAGCAGTACTTC

v_call: TRBV7-2
d_call: NA
j_call: TRBJ1-6
clone_size: NA
cdr3_aa: CASLLGAGNSPLHF
cdr3_nt: TGTGCCAGCCTGTTGGGGGCGGGTAATTCACCCCTCCACTTT

v_call: TRBV2
d_call: NA
j_call: TRBJ1-5
clone_size: few
cdr3_aa: CASAEGVEGNQPQHF
cdr3_nt: TGTGCCAGCGCCGAAGGGGTGGAGGGGAATCAGCCCCAGCATTTT

v_call: TRBV28
d_call: TRBD2
j_call: TRBJ2-7
clone_size: NA
cdr3_aa: CASSNSGRSSYEQYF
cdr3_nt: TGTGCCAGCAGTAACAGCGGGAGGAGCTCCTACGAGCAGTACTTC

v_call: TRBV4-2
d_call: NA
j_call: TRBJ1-4
clone_size: few
cdr3_aa: CASSQEKENKGYEKLFF
cdr3_nt: TGTGCCAGCAGCCAAGAAAAGGAAAACAAAGGCTATGAAAAACTGTTTTTT

v_call: TRBV9
d_call: TRBD1
j_call: TRBJ2-7
clone_size: few
cdr3_aa: CASSVEGAHYVEQYF
cdr3_nt: TGTGCCAGCAGCGTAGAGGGGGCCCACTACGTTGAGCAGTACTTC

v_call: TRBV13
d_call: NA
j_call: TRBJ2-7
clone_size: NA
cdr3_aa: CASSLGLGAQGTSSYEQYF
cdr3_nt: TGTGCCAGCAGCTTAGGCCTGGGGGCACAGGGCACTAGCTCCTACGAGCAGTACTTC

v_call: TRBV7-9
d_call: TRBD1
j_call: TRBJ1-1
clone_size: NA
cdr3_aa: CASSWGQGASTEAFF
cdr3_nt: TGTGCCAGCAGCTGGGGACAGGGGGCGAGCACTGAAGCTTTCTTT

v_call: TRBV6-5
d_call: NA
j_call: TRBJ2-7
clone_size: NA
cdr3_aa: CASSTTGTSYEQYF
cdr3_nt: TGTGCCAGCAGCACAACCGGGACTTCCTACGAGCAGTACTTC

v_call: TRBV20-1
d_call: NA
j_call: TRBJ2-3
clone_size: NA
cdr3_aa: CSAPASGTTDTQYF
cdr3_nt: TGCAGTGCTCCCGCGTCAGGGACGACAGATACGCAGTATTTT

v_call: TRBV5-1
d_call: NA
j_call: TRBJ2-7
clone_size: NA
cdr3_aa: CASREGPHEQYF
cdr3_nt: TGCGCCAGCCGCGAAGGGCCCCACGAGCAGTACTTC

v_call: TRBV3-1
d_call: NA
j_call: TRBJ2-7
clone_size: NA
cdr3_aa: CASSQGRGGEQYF
cdr3_nt: TGTGCCAGCAGCCAAGGTCGAGGGGGCGAGCAGTACTTC

v_call: TRBV18
d_call: NA
j_call: TRBJ2-3
clone_size: NA
cdr3_aa: CASSTLDPRDTQYF
cdr3_nt: TGTGCCAGCTCAACGCTCGACCCCAGGGATACGCAGTATTTT

v_call: TRBV18
d_call: TRBD1
j_call: TRBJ2-5
clone_size: NA
cdr3_aa: CASSPGTGNLREQYF
cdr3_nt: TGTGCCAGCTCACCTGGGACAGGGAATCTACGAGAACAGTACTTC

v_call: TRBV6-2/TRBV6-3
d_call: TRBD2
j_call: TRBJ2-7
clone_size: few
cdr3_aa: CASRSSGVRTYEQYF
cdr3_nt: TGTGCCAGCAGATCTAGCGGGGTACGCACCTACGAGCAGTACTTC

v_call: TRBV20-1
d_call: NA
j_call: TRBJ1-2
clone_size: NA
cdr3_aa: CSATQGYNYGYTF
cdr3_nt: TGCAGTGCTACACAGGGATATAACTATGGCTACACCTTC

v_call: TRBV5-1
d_call: TRBD1
j_call: TRBJ2-4
clone_size: NA
cdr3_aa: CASSPGTVLAKNIQYF
cdr3_nt: TGCGCCAGCAGCCCCGGGACAGTCCTAGCCAAAAACATTCAGTACTTC

v_call: TRBV28
d_call: TRBD1
j_call: TRBJ1-4
clone_size: NA
cdr3_aa: CASRSTGDGEKLFF
cdr3_nt: TGTGCCAGCAGATCGACAGGGGACGGTGAAAAACTGTTTTTT

v_call: TRBV27
d_call: TRBD1
j_call: TRBJ2-5
clone_size: few
cdr3_aa: CASSLSGTGGKTQYF
cdr3_nt: TGTGCCAGCAGTTTATCCGGGACAGGGGGAAAGACCCAGTACTTC

v_call: TRBV5-1
d_call: NA
j_call: TRBJ1-1
clone_size: NA
cdr3_aa: CASSLDGQTNTEAFF
cdr3_nt: TGCGCCAGCAGCTTGGACGGACAAACGAACACTGAAGCTTTCTTT

v_call: TRBV3-1
d_call: NA
j_call: TRBJ2-1
clone_size: few
cdr3_aa: CASSPHTYNEQFF
cdr3_nt: TGTGCCAGCAGCCCGCACACATACAATGAGCAGTTCTTC

v_call: TRBV6-5
d_call: TRBD1
j_call: TRBJ1-6
clone_size: few
cdr3_aa: CASSYIQGGSPLHF
cdr3_nt: TGTGCCAGCAGTTACATCCAGGGGGGGTCACCCCTCCACTTT

v_call: TRBV7-2
d_call: TRBD1
j_call: TRBJ2-1
clone_size: NA
cdr3_aa: CASSPDRDYNNEQFF
cdr3_nt: TGTGCCAGCAGCCCGGACAGGGATTACAACAATGAGCAGTTCTTC

v_call: TRBV7-9
d_call: NA
j_call: TRBJ1-3
clone_size: NA
cdr3_aa: CASSQGYSGNTIYF
cdr3_nt: TGTGCCAGCAGCCAAGGATACTCTGGAAACACCATATATTTT

v_call: TRBV29-1
d_call: TRBD1
j_call: TRBJ2-5
clone_size: NA
cdr3_aa: CSVEPERGRGETQYF
cdr3_nt: TGCAGCGTTGAGCCCGAAAGGGGGCGCGGGGAGACCCAGTACTTC

v_call: TRBV29-1
d_call: TRBD1
j_call: TRBJ2-3
clone_size: few
cdr3_aa: CSVAGTDTDTQYF
cdr3_nt: TGCAGCGTTGCGGGGACAGATACAGATACGCAGTATTTT

v_call: TRBV7-2
d_call: NA
j_call: TRBJ2-1
clone_size: few
cdr3_aa: CASSFGARGSYNEQFF
cdr3_nt: TGTGCCAGCAGCTTTGGGGCTAGGGGCTCCTACAATGAGCAGTTCTTC

v_call: TRBV7-8
d_call: NA
j_call: TRBJ2-1
clone_size: NA
cdr3_aa: CASSLGLGNNEQFF
cdr3_nt: TGTGCCAGCAGCTTAGGGTTGGGAAACAATGAGCAGTTCTTC

v_call: TRBV7-9
d_call: TRBD2
j_call: TRBJ2-4
clone_size: NA
cdr3_aa: CASSLTGGLAKNIQYF
cdr3_nt: TGTGCCAGCAGCTTGACGGGGGGGCTAGCCAAAAACATTCAGTACTTC

v_call: TRBV20-1
d_call: NA
j_call: TRBJ2-7
clone_size: few
cdr3_aa: CSARDVRGPGYEQYF
cdr3_nt: TGCAGTGCTAGAGACGTCCGGGGCCCGGGCTACGAGCAGTACTTC

v_call: TRBV11-2
d_call: TRBD1
j_call: TRBJ1-2
clone_size: NA
cdr3_aa: CASSLGVGQSGYTF
cdr3_nt: TGTGCCAGCAGCTTAGGGGTGGGACAGAGTGGCTACACCTTC